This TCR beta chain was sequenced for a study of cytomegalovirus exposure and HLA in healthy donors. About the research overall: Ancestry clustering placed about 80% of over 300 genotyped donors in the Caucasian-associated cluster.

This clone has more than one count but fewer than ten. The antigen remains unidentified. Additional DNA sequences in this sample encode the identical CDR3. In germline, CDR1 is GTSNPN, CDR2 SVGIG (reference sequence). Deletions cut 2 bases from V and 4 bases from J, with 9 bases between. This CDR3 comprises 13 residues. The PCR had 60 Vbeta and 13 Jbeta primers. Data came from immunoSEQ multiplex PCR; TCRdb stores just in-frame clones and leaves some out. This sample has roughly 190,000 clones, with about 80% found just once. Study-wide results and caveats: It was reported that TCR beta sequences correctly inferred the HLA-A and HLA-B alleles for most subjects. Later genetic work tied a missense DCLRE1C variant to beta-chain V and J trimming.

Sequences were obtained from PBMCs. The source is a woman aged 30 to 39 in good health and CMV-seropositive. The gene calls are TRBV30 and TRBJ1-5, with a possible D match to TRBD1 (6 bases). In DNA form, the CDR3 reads TGTGCCTGGAGTTCAGGGGTAAATCAGCCCCAGCATTTT. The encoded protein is CAWSSGVNQPQHF.